The 28 T cell receptor beta chains in this list originate from one sample, sequenced in a study of blood T cell repertoires in COVID-19 (dated by TCRdb to 2018 to 2020). The library relied on the immunoSEQ multiplex PCR assay. TCRdb's version of the immuneACCESS table is confined to in-frame rearrangements and falls short of the full clone set. An unresolved V gene accounts for under half of the shortfall where checked; the remainder is of unknown origin. The sample table records about 170,000 clones; approximately 84% of these occur just once. The top ten clones comprise 1% to 1.5% of the sample. The sequenced material came from PBMCs or T cells enriched from blood (not recorded which). These receptors came from a human donor with acute COVID-19. The donor label of this sample is uncertain.

The rearrangement links TRBV18 to TRBJ2-7; tentative D call: TRBD1 (6 bases). V was pared by 3 bases and J by 4 bases, with 16 bases between. Looked up from germline, CDR1 is KGHSH and CDR2 is LQKENI. CDR3 length equals 15 residues. CDR3 sequence reads: CASSPQGQNLYEQYF. The CDR3 DNA follows: TGTGCCAGCTCACCCCAAGGACAGAACCTGTACGAGCAGTACTTC. The variable domain in full, completed from reference TRBV18 and TRBJ2-7, reads NAGVMQNPRHLVRRRGQEARLRCSPMKGHSHVYWYRQLPEEGLKFMVYLQKENIIDESGMPKERFSAEFPKEGPSILRIQQVVRGDSAAYFCASSPQGQNLYEQYFGPGTRLTVT.

V is TRBV7-2 and J is TRBJ1-2, with 8 bases aligning to TRBD1. This CDR3 spans 14 amino acids. Germline V gives CDR1 SGHTA, CDR2 FQGNSA. Losses at the gene ends were 7 bases for V and 4 bases for J; bases not matched to a gene: 8. The CDR3 loop reads CASKGQVGTYGYTF. CDR3 in DNA: TGTGCCAGCAAGGGACAGGTGGGGACCTATGGCTACACCTTC. The full variable domain, completed using reference TRBV7-2 and TRBJ1-2, is GAGVSQSPSNKVTEKGKDVELRCDPISGHTALYWYRQSLGQGLEFLIYFQGNSAPDKSGLPSDRFSAERTGGSVSTLTIQRTQQEDSAVYLCASKGQVGTYGYTFGSGTRLTVV.

This rearrangement joins TRBV5-1 to TRBJ2-7, with 13 bases that match TRBD2. After removal of 3 bases from V and 4 bases from J, the junction contained 7 bases not matched to a gene. The CDR3 spans 16 residues. Germline CDR1 SGHRS, CDR2 YFSETQ. CDR3 nucleotide sequence: TGCGCCAGCAGCTATGCCGGGACTAGCGGGGTTTACGAGCAGTACTTC. It codes for CASSYAGTSGVYEQYF.

In its sample, this clone was seen a few times. This chain connects TRBV9 to TRBJ2-3, with D uncertain. V was shortened by 4 bases and J by 1 base, with 16 bases between the two germline ends. Germline V gene data show CDR1 as SGDLS and CDR2 as YYNGEE. The CDR3 consists of 16 residues. The CDR3: CASSYGSSGRTDTQYF. The CDR3 coding sequence is TGTGCCAGCAGCTACGGTTCCTCCGGTCGCACAGATACGCAGTATTTT. Drawing the rest from reference TRBV9 and TRBJ2-3, the complete variable domain is DSGVTQTPKHLITATGQRVTLRCSPRSGDLSVYWYQQSLDQGLQFLIQYYNGEERAKGNILERFSAQQFPDLHSELNLSSLELGDSALYFCASSYGSSGRTDTQYFGPGTRLTVL.

The V gene is TRBV6-5, the J gene TRBJ1-2; a weak D match, TRBD1 (6 bases). The CDR3 extends over 14 amino acids. Germline lookup yields CDR1 MNHEY and CDR2 SVGAGI. Trimming left V 5 bases short and J 5 bases short, with 15 bases between. As DNA, the CDR3 is TGTGCCAGCAGTCCGCCCGGGACACAGTATGGCTACACCTTC. As protein: CASSPPGTQYGYTF.

V is TRBV9 and J is TRBJ2-7; the D gene is possibly TRBD1 (5 bases). The CDR3 is made up of 14 amino acids. V gave up 4 bases and J gave up 4 bases, with 15 bases separating them. Germline V gene data show CDR1 as SGDLS and CDR2 as YYNGEE. The CDR3 DNA reads as TGTGCCAGCAGCCAGTCAAAGGGGTGGTACGAGCAGTACTTC. It yields the protein CASSQSKGWYEQYF.

The chain is built from TRBV5-1 and TRBJ2-1; D may be TRBD2 (6 bases). V lost 0 bases and J lost 2, with 12 bases in between. The CDR3 runs 16 residues. Looked up from germline, CDR1 is SGHRS and CDR2 is YFSETQ. Here the CDR3 reads CASSLAIGGAYNEQFF. Written as DNA, the CDR3 is TGCGCCAGCAGCTTGGCGATTGGCGGGGCCTACAATGAGCAGTTCTTC.

The chain couples TRBV4-1 to TRBJ2-5, with 7 nucleotides matching TRBD2. CDR1 MGHRA and CDR2 YSYEKL come from the germline V gene. The V gene end was trimmed by 0 bases and the J gene end by 5 bases; junction bases not matched to a gene: 3. This CDR3 spans 14 amino acids. The CDR3 bases are TGCGCCAGCAGCCAAGACGGGGGAGGGGAGACCCAGTACTTC. Translated: CASSQDGGGETQYF.

The rearrangement joins TRBV9 to TRBJ2-1, with D possibly matching TRBD2 (6 bases). Germline CDR1 SGDLS, CDR2 YYNGEE. The CDR3 is made up of 15 amino acids. The V end was cut by 1 base, the J end by 3 bases, with 11 bases between. The CDR3 loop is CASSVTTRGYNEQFF. The CDR3 DNA follows: TGTGCCAGCAGCGTAACGACTAGAGGCTACAATGAGCAGTTCTTC.

The chain combines TRBV6-5 with TRBJ2-1, with D possibly TRBD2 on 5 matching bases. Looked up from germline, CDR1 is MNHEY and CDR2 is SVGAGI. CDR3 length: 15 residues. V was clipped by 0 bases and J by 8 bases, with 14 bases between them. CDR3 protein: CASSYSTGSPYEQFF. Written as DNA, the CDR3 is TGTGCCAGCAGTTACTCAACGGGGTCACCCTATGAGCAGTTCTTC.

J is TRBJ1-6 and V is TRBV3-1 (or the pseudogene TRBV3-2); D is ambiguous. Per germline, CDR1 LGHDT and CDR2 YNNKEL (reference sequence). The CDR3 extends over 16 amino acids. V was pared by 0 bases and J by 8 bases, with 14 bases between. The DNA for the CDR3 is TGTGCCAGCAGCCAAGACGGTCACGCCCCCGATTCACCCCTCCACTTT. Its protein is CASSQDGHAPDSPLHF.

The chain links TRBV3-1 (or the pseudogene TRBV3-2) to TRBJ1-1; weak D call: TRBD1 (6 bases). The CDR3 totals 14 residues. Germline CDR1 reads LGHDT; CDR2 reads YNNKEL (reference sequence). The germline V and J ends were trimmed by 3 bases and 1 base, with 9 bases remaining between them. The CDR3 DNA reads as TGTGCCAGCAGCCAGGGACACTCGAACACTGAAGCTTTCTTT. Translating gives CASSQGHSNTEAFF.

The chain employs TRBV18 and TRBJ2-5; the D gene is possibly TRBD1 (6 bases). CDR3 size: 13 residues. The germline V gene has CDR1 KGHSH and CDR2 LQKENI. V dropped 5 bases and J dropped 5 bases, with 12 bases sitting between them. CDR3 DNA: TGTGCCAGCTCAGCTTACAGGGATGAGACCCAGTACTTC. The encoded protein is CASSAYRDETQYF.

This clone was counted a single time. The chain is built from TRBV9 and TRBJ1-2; TRBD1 aligns across 8 bases. Germline lookup yields CDR1 SGDLS and CDR2 YYNGEE. V lost 2 bases to trimming and J lost 4 bases; unmatched junction nucleotides: 7. This CDR3 region has 15 residues. The CDR3 DNA reads as TGTGCCAGCAGCGTCACCTGGACAGGGCTCTATGGCTACACCTTC. It translates to CASSVTWTGLYGYTF.

The chain couples TRBV19 to TRBJ2-2, with D unresolved. Between the trimmed V and J ends, which lost 6 bases and 6 bases, there was a span of 11 bases. CDR1 is LNHDA and CDR2 is SQIVND in the germline V gene (reference sequence). The CDR3 is 13 amino acids. The CDR3 bases are TGTGCCAGTAGCACCGACATACCCGGGGAGCTGTTTTTT. It codes for CASSTDIPGELFF. Based on the CDR3 plus reference TRBV19 and TRBJ2-2, the full variable domain is DGGITQSPKYLFRKEGQNVTLSCEQNLNHDAMYWYRQDPGQGLRLIYYSQIVNDFQKGDIAEGYSVSREKKESFPLTVTSAQKNPTAFYLCASSTDIPGELFFGEGSRLTVL.

J is TRBJ1-1 and V is TRBV3-1 (or the pseudogene TRBV3-2); TRBD1 matches 9 bases. This CDR3 has 14 amino acids. V was pared by 4 bases and J by 5 bases, with 5 bases of the junction left unmatched. CDR1 is LGHDT, CDR2 YNNKEL, per germline (reference sequence). Here the CDR3 reads CASSPQGARTEAFF. The CDR3 coding sequence is TGTGCCAGCAGCCCACAGGGGGCGAGGACTGAAGCTTTCTTT.

This chain uses TRBV19 with TRBJ1-2; 7 nucleotides align to TRBD1. The CDR3 runs 14 residues. The germline gives CDR1 LNHDA, CDR2 SQIVND (reference sequence). V shed 5 bases, J shed 5 bases, and the junction held 8 bases outside the gene matches. For the CDR3, the DNA is TGTGCCAGTAGTGCCGGAACAGGGGCGTATGGCTACACCTTC. It translates to CASSAGTGAYGYTF.

The rearrangement links TRBV11-1 to TRBJ2-3; tentative D call: TRBD1 (5 bases). Germline lookup yields CDR1 SGHAT and CDR2 FQDESV (reference sequence). Trimming removed 0 bases at V and 6 bases at J, with 10 bases between. The CDR3 has 14 residues. CDR3 region: CASSLAAKGDTQYF. CDR3 nucleotide sequence: TGTGCCAGCAGCTTAGCGGCGAAGGGGGATACGCAGTATTTT.

J is TRBJ2-7 and V is TRBV7-8; a possible D gene is TRBD2 (6 bases). The V end was cut by 1 base, the J end by 4 bases, with 14 bases between. In germline, CDR1 is SGHVS, CDR2 FQNEAQ. The CDR3 consists of 15 residues. CDR3 loop: CASSLDHRDSYEQYF. CDR3 bases: TGTGCCAGCAGCTTAGACCATAGGGACTCTTACGAGCAGTACTTC.

The chain links TRBV6-5 to TRBJ2-7, with 10 nucleotides matching TRBD2. CDR3 length: 15 amino acids. CDR1 and CDR2 (germline): MNHEY, SVGAGI. V shed 0 bases and J 5 bases; nucleotides not matched to a gene: 4. The CDR3 region has the DNA TGTGCCAGCAGTTACTCGTCTAGCGGGGGCCACGAGCAGTACTTC. This codes for CASSYSSSGGHEQYF.

In this sample, this clone turned up once. CDR3 residues: CASSEIGENTEAFF. Here the CDR3 DNA reads TGTGCCAGCAGTGAAATAGGGGAGAACACTGAAGCTTTCTTT. J is TRBJ1-1 and V is TRBV6-1, with a possible D match to TRBD1 (5 bases). CDR3 size: 14 residues. V was clipped by 2 bases and J by 1 base, with 8 bases between them. The V gene's germline CDR1 is MNHNS and CDR2 SASEGT.

V gene TRBV2 combines with J gene TRBJ2-5; D is possibly TRBD1 (7 bases). There are 13 residues in the CDR3. Trimming pared 11 bases from V and 5 bases from J, leaving 18 bases between. The germline V gene encodes CDR1 SNHLY and CDR2 FYNNEI. The CDR3 sequence is CAGAGQPAETQYF. The CDR3, as DNA: TGTGCCGGCGCGGGACAGCCGGCCGAGACCCAGTACTTC.

V gene TRBV25-1 combines with J gene TRBJ2-3; TRBD2 aligns across 8 bases. Germline values: CDR1 MGHDK, CDR2 SYGVNS. The CDR3 length is 15 residues. The V gene end was trimmed by 1 base and the J gene end by 1 base; junction bases not matched to a gene: 1. In nucleotides, the CDR3 is TGTGCCAGCAGTGAATCAGCGGGGGGCACAGATACGCAGTATTTT. Protein: CASSESAGGTDTQYF. Based on the CDR3 plus reference TRBV25-1 and TRBJ2-3, the full variable domain is EADIYQTPRYLVIGTGKKITLECSQTMGHDKMYWYQQDPGMELHLIHYSYGVNSTEKGDLSSESTVSRIRTEHFPLTLESARPSHTSQYLCASSESAGGTDTQYFGPGTRLTVL.

CDR3 protein: CASSLRTSGTDTQYF. The CDR3 DNA sequence: TGCGCCAGCAGCTTACGGACTAGCGGCACAGATACGCAGTATTTT. The rearrangement joins TRBV5-1 to TRBJ2-3; 9 bases align to TRBD2. The germline gives CDR1 SGHRS, CDR2 YFSETQ. V trimming: 2 bases; J trimming: 1 base; junction bases outside the gene matches: 2. The CDR3 extends over 15 amino acids.

The V call is TRBV5-5, the J call TRBJ1-5; D possibly corresponds to TRBD1 (6 bases). Germline CDR1 reads SGHKS; CDR2 reads YYEKEE (reference sequence). CDR3 length equals 13 residues. Trimming pared 4 bases from V and 4 bases from J, leaving 9 bases between. In DNA form, the CDR3 reads TGTGCCAGCAGCCGAACAGGGAATCAGCCCCAGCATTTT. Translation: CASSRTGNQPQHF.

This clone was recorded once. The CDR3 DNA follows: TGCGCCAGCAGGGGACAGGGGGCTAATACGCAGTATTTT. Translating gives CASRGQGANTQYF. This chain uses TRBV10-1 with TRBJ2-3; 12 bases match TRBD1. Germline-derived CDR1 and CDR2 are WNHNN and SYGVQD (reference sequence). V trimming: 6 bases; J trimming: 7 bases; junction bases outside the gene matches: 2. The CDR3 covers 13 residues.

The gene calls are TRBV14 and TRBJ1-2, with TRBD1 matching 7 bases. The CDR3 is 14 amino acids. Germline V CDR1 and CDR2: SGHDN, FVKESK. J was trimmed by 4 bases and V by 3 bases; bases with no gene match: 5. This CDR3 is CASSHGTAFYGYTF. In DNA form, the CDR3 reads TGTGCCAGCAGCCACGGGACAGCGTTCTATGGCTACACCTTC.

This rearrangement joins TRBV4-1 to TRBJ2-1; 11 bases are shared with TRBD2. V dropped 4 bases and J dropped 8; count of bases not matched to a gene: 13. The CDR3 is 17 residues long. Germline V CDR1 and CDR2: MGHRA, YSYEKL. The CDR3, as DNA: TGCGCCAGCAGCCGGATTTTAGCGGGGGGGCCTTTCGATGAGCAGTTCTTC. As protein: CASSRILAGGPFDEQFF.